In its sample, the clone carrying this T cell receptor (beta chain) was seen a few times. The antigen remains undetermined. This record comes from a study of T-cell reconstitution after alpha-beta-depleted transplantation in children. Researchers prepared the TCRbeta library using unique molecular identifiers, the study reports. TCRdb processed the PCR reads anew with MiXCR; each CDR3 protein has one entry. The sample carries more than 400,000 distinct CDR3 sequences, roughly two fifths recorded once. Looked up from germline, CDR1 is MNHNY and CDR2 is SVGAGI (reference sequence). This CDR3 has 12 residues. With 4 bases removed from V and 5 bases from J, the gap between germline ends came to 6 bases. Findings and limits, study-wide: Several hundred expanded graft clones reportedly supplied alpha-beta T cells about two months after transplant. A year had passed since transplant, and T-cell counts and diversity by then came mostly from newly produced T cells.

This chain connects TRBV6-6 to TRBJ1-5; no clear D gene. This receptor was obtained from a girl aged 2 to 9 with aplastic anemia, due to receive a stem cell transplant. This material consisted of PBMCs, taken before TCRalphabeta/CD19-depleted stem cell transplant. The CDR3 here is CASSFRDQPQHF. Written as DNA, the CDR3 is TGTGCCAGCAGTTTTCGCGATCAGCCCCAGCATTTT.